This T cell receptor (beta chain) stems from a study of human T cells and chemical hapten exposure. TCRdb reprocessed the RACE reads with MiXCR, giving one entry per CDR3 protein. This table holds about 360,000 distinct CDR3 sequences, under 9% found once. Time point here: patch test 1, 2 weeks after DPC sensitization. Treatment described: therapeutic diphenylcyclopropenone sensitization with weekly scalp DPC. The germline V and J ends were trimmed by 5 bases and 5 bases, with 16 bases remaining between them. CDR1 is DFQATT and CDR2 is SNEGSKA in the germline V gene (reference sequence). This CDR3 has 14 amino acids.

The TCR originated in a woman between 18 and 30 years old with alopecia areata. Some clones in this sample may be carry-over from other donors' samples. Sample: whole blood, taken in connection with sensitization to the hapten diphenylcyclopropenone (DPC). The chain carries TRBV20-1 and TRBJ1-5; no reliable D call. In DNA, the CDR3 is TGCAGTGCTGGCCGACCGGGATCGGATCAGCCCCAGCATTTT. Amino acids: CSAGRPGSDQPQHF.